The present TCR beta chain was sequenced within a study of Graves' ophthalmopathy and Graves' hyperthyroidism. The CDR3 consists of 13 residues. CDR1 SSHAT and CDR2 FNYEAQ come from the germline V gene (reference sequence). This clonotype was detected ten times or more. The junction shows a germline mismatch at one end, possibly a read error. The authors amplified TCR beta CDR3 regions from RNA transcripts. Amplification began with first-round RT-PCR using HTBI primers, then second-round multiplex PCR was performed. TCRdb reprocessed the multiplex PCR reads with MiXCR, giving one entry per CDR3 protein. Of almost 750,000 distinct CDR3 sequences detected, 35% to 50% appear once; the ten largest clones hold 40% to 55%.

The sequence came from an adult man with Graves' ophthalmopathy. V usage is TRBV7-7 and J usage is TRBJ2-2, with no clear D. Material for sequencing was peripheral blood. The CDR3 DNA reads TGTGCTAGCAGCTCGACATACACCGGGGAGCTGTTTTTT. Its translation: CASSSTYTGELFF.